A single sample is the source of the 12 T cell receptor beta chains below, sequenced in a study of T cells in Graves' hyperthyroidism and ophthalmopathy. From RNA transcripts, TCR beta CDR3 regions were amplified. The TCR CDR3 first-round RT-PCR relied on the HTBI primer set. TCRdb re-called the multiplex PCR reads with MiXCR, one entry per CDR3 protein. Here the sample spans approximately 100,000 distinct CDR3 sequences, roughly 39% being singletons. Material for sequencing was peripheral blood or thyroid tissue (not recorded which). The source is a woman aged 25 to 39 with Graves' hyperthyroidism.

The chain uses TRBV10-3 and TRBJ1-2; D is possibly TRBD1 (6 bases). The germline gives CDR1 ENHRY, CDR2 SYGVKD. The CDR3 runs to 12 residues. V was pared by 7 bases and J by 4 bases, with 10 bases between. In nucleotides, the CDR3 is TGTGCCATCACTGACAGGCTCTATGGCTACACCTTC. Translating it yields CAITDRLYGYTF.

The sample holds many counts of this clonotype. The chain has TRBV7-9 and TRBJ1-4; no definite D call. The CDR3 length is 13 residues. Trimming shortened V by 0 bases and J by 8 bases, and 7 bases separated the two germline ends. Germline lookup yields CDR1 SEHNR and CDR2 FQNEAQ (reference sequence). CDR3 sequence (DNA): TGTGCCAGCAGCTTAGCGGGTGGCGAAAAACTGTTTTTT. Translation gives CASSLAGGEKLFF.

As regards this clonotype: One end of the junction varies from germline; a read error may be responsible. The gene calls are TRBV10-3 and TRBJ1-3; TRBD1 agrees at 7 bases. Per germline, CDR1 ENHRY and CDR2 SYGVKD. The CDR3 covers 16 residues. CDR3 coding DNA: TGTGCCAGCAGTCCACGGGACAGACCCTCTGGAAACACCATATATTTT. Amino acid sequence: CASSPRDRPSGNTIYF.

At least ten counts were recorded for this clonotype. This chain links TRBV20-1 with TRBJ2-7; possible D gene TRBD2, 6 bases. The CDR3 spans 14 residues. Germline assignment: CDR1 DFQATT and CDR2 SNEGSKA (reference sequence). The V end was cut by 7 bases, the J end by 3 bases, with 19 bases between. The CDR3 reads CSGYGTRNLYEQYF. DNA for the CDR3: TGCAGTGGGTACGGGACTCGAAACCTCTACGAGCAGTACTTC.

Only a few counts were recorded for this clonotype. This chain links TRBV7-9 with TRBJ2-5; TRBD2 aligns across 10 bases. Germline CDR1 SEHNR, CDR2 FQNEAQ (reference sequence). V lost 8 bases and J lost 5; bases outside the gene matches: 11. This CDR3 comprises 15 residues. The chain's CDR3 is CASGLAGGPGETQYF. CDR3 bases: TGTGCCAGCGGGTTAGCGGGAGGCCCGGGGGAGACCCAGTACTTC.

Many counts were recorded for this clonotype. The rearrangement joins TRBV3-1 to TRBJ2-7; D may be TRBD1 (7 bases). The V and J ends lost 4 bases and 4 bases respectively, with 14 bases between them. The CDR3 sequence is 14 residues long. Germline CDR1 is LGHDT and CDR2 is YNNKEL (reference sequence). CDR3 loop: CASSPGQGGYEQYF. For the CDR3, the DNA is TGTGCCAGCAGCCCCGGCCAGGGGGGTTACGAGCAGTACTTC.

At least ten counts were recorded for this clonotype. V usage is TRBV7-9 and J usage is TRBJ1-1; D not certain. CDR1 is SEHNR, CDR2 FQNEAQ, per germline (reference sequence). Trimming stripped 5 bases from V and 5 bases from J, with 9 bases between. There are 12 residues in the CDR3. As DNA, the CDR3 is TGTGCCAGCAGCCCTCTTGGGACTGAAGCTTTCTTT. Encoded protein: CASSPLGTEAFF.

This chain connects TRBV28 to TRBJ2-7; 7 nucleotides agree with TRBD2. The CDR3 has 13 amino acids. CDR1 and CDR2 (germline): MDHEN, SYDVKM. Trimming at V came to 6 bases and at J to 1 base, leaving 3 bases not matched to a gene. Here the CDR3 reads CASRSSGSYEQYF. The CDR3 nucleotides are TGTGCCAGCAGGTCTAGCGGATCCTACGAGCAGTACTTC.

This clonotype was detected only once. The CDR3 carries no conserved terminal phenylalanine or tryptophan, so it likely arises from a read error. V usage is TRBV10-3 and J usage is TRBJ2-6; D not resolved. The germline V gene has CDR1 ENHRY and CDR2 SYGVKD. Deletions cut 5 bases from V and 1 base from J, with 9 bases between. The length of the CDR3 is 15 residues. CDR3 sequence reads: CAISFKLSGANVLTL. The CDR3 DNA is TGTGCCATCAGTTTCAAGTTATCTGGGGCCAACGTCCTGACTCTC.

This clonotype appeared a few times. The V and J genes are TRBV12-3 or TRBV12-4 and TRBJ2-3, with 7 bases lining up with TRBD1. With 3 bases clipped from V and 11 bases from J, the junction kept 2 bases outside the gene matches. The CDR3 length is 11 residues. CDR3 sequence reads: CASSLHRGQYF. For the CDR3, the DNA is TGTGCCAGCAGTTTGCACAGGGGGCAGTATTTT.

In this sample, this clonotype turned up a few times. The rearrangement joins TRBV20-1 to TRBJ1-1; D not certain. The CDR3 length is 12 residues. Germline V gene sequence: CDR1 DFQATT, CDR2 SNEGSKA (reference sequence). The V end was cut by 1 base, the J end by 1 base, with 4 bases between. This chain's CDR3 is CSARAPNTEAFF. CDR3 DNA sequence: TGCAGTGCTAGAGCTCCGAACACTGAAGCTTTCTTT.

This clonotype was found many times. The chain is built from TRBV20-1 and TRBJ1-6; 7 positions match TRBD1. Losses at the gene ends were 6 bases for V and 7 bases for J; bases not matched to a gene: 9. The CDR3 is made up of 14 amino acids. CDR1 DFQATT and CDR2 SNEGSKA come from the germline V gene (reference sequence). The CDR3 DNA follows: TGCAGTGCGAACCCAGGGGGACCAAATTCACCCCTCCACTTT. As protein: CSANPGGPNSPLHF.